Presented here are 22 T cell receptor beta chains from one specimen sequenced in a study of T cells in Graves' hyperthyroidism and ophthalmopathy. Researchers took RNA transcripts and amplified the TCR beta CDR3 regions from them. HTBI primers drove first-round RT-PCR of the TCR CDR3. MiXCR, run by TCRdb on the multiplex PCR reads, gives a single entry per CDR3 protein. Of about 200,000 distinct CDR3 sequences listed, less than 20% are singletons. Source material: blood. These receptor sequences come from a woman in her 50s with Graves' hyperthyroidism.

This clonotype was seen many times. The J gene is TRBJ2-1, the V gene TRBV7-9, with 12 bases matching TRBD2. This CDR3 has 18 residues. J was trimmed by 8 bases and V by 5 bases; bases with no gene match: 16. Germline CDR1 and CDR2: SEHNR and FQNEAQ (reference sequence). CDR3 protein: CASSVEGTSGSPRHEQFF. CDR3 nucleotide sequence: TGTGCCAGCAGCGTAGAGGGGACTAGCGGGTCCCCCCGGCATGAGCAGTTCTTC. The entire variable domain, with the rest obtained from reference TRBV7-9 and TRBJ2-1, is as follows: DTGVSQNPRHKITKRGQNVTFRCDPISEHNRLYWYRQTLGQGPEFLTYFQNEAQLEKSRLLSDRFSAERPKGSFSTLEIQRTEQGDSAMYLCASSVEGTSGSPRHEQFFGPGTRLTVL.

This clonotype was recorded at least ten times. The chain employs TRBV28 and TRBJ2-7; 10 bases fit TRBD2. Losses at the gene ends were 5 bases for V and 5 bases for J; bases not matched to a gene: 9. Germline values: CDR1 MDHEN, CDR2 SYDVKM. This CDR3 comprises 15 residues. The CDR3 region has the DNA TGTGCCAGCAGTCTCCCACTAGCGGGAAGCAACGAGCAGTACTTC. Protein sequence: CASSLPLAGSNEQYF. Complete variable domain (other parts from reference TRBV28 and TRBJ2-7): DVKVTQSSRYLVKRTGEKVFLECVQDMDHENMFWYRQDPGLGLRLIYFSYDVKMKEKGDIPEGYSVSREKKERFSLILESASTNQTSMYLCASSLPLAGSNEQYFGPGTRLTVT.

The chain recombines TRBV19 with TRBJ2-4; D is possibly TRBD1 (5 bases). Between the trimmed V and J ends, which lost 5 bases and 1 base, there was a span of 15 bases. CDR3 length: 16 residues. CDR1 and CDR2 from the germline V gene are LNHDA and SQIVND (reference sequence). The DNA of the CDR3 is TGTGCCAGTAGTTTGTACAGGAGTTTGGCCAAAAACATTCAGTACTTC. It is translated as CASSLYRSLAKNIQYF.

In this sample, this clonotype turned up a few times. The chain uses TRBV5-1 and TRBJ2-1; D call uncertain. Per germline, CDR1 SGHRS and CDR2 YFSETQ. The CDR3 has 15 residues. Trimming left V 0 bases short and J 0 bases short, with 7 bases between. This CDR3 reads CASSLALRSYNEQFF. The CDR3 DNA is TGCGCCAGCAGCTTGGCACTTCGCTCCTACAATGAGCAGTTCTTC.

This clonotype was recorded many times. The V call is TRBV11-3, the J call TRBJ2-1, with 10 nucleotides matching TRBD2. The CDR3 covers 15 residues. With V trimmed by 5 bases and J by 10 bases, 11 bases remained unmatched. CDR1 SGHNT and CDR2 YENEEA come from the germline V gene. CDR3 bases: TGTGCCAGCAGCCCGGGACTAGCGCTCACGAGCGAGCAGTTCTTC. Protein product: CASSPGLALTSEQFF.

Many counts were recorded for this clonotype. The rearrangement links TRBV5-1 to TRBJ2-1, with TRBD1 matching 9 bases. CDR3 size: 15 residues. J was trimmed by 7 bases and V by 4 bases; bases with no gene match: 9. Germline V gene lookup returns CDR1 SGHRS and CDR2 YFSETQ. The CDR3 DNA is TGCGCCAGCAGCACGAGGGGACAGGGTGTGAATGAGCAGTTCTTC. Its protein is CASSTRGQGVNEQFF. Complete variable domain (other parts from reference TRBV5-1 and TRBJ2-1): KAGVTQTPRYLIKTRGQQVTLSCSPISGHRSVSWYQQTPGQGLQFLFEYFSETQRNKGNFPGRFSGRQFSNSRSEMNVSTLELGDSALYLCASSTRGQGVNEQFFGPGTRLTVL.

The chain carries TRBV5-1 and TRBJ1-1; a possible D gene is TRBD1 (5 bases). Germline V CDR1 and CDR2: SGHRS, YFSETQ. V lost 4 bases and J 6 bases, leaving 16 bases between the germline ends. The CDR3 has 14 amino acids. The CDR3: CASSLGDGDAEAFF. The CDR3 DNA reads TGCGCCAGCAGCCTCGGAGACGGGGACGCTGAAGCTTTCTTT.

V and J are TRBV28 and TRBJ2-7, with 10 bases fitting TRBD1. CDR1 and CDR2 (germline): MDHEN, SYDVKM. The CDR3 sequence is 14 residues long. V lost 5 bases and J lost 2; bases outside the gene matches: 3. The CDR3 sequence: CASSPDRGTYEQYF. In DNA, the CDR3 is TGTGCCAGCAGTCCGGACAGGGGGACCTACGAGCAGTACTTC.

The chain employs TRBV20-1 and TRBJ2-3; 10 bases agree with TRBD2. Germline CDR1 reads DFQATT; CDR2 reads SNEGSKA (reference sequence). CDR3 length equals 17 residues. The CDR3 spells CSSPSSGSLGGTDTQYF. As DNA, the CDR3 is TGCAGCTCACCATCTAGCGGGAGTCTGGGCGGCACAGATACGCAGTATTTT.

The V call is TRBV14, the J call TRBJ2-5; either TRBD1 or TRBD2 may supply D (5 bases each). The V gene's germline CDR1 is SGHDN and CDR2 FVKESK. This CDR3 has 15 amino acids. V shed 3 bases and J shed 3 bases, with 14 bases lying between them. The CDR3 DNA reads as TGTGCCAGCAGCCATTCGGGACCAATTGAAGAGACCCAGTACTTC. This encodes CASSHSGPIEETQYF. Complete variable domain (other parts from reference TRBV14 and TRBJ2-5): EAGVTQFPSHSVIEKGQTVTLRCDPISGHDNLYWYRRVMGKEIKFLLHFVKESKQDESGMPNNRFLAERTGGTYSTLKVQPAELEDSGVYFCASSHSGPIEETQYFGPGTRLLVL.

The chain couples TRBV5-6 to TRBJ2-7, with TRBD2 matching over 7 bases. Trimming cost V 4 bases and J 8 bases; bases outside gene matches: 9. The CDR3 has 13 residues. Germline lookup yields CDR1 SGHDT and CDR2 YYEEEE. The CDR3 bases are TGTGCCAGCAGCCCCACGGGAGGCGGGAAGCAGTACTTC. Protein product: CASSPTGGGKQYF.

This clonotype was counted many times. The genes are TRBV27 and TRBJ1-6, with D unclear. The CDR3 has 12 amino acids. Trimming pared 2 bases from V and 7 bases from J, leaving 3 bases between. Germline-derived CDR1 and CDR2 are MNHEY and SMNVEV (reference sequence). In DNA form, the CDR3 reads TGTGCCAGCAGTTTAGGCAATTCACCCCTCCACTTT. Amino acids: CASSLGNSPLHF.

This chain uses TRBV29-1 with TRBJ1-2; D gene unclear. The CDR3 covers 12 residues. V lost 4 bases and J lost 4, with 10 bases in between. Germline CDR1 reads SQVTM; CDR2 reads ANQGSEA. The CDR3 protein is CSVVGNFYGYTF. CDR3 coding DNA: TGCAGCGTTGTTGGCAATTTCTATGGCTACACCTTC. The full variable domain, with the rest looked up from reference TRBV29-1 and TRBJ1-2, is SAVISQKPSRDICQRGTSLTIQCQVDSQVTMMFWYRQQPGQSLTLIATANQGSEATYESGFVIDKFPISRPNLTFSTLTVSNMSPEDSSIYLCSVVGNFYGYTFGSGTRLTVV.

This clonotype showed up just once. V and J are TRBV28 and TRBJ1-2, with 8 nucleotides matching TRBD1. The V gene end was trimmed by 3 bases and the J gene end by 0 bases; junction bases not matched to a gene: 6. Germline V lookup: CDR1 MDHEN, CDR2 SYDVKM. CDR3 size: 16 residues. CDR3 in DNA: TGTGCCAGCAGTTTTCCCCGGGACAGGTCTAACTATGGCTACACCTTC. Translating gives CASSFPRDRSNYGYTF.

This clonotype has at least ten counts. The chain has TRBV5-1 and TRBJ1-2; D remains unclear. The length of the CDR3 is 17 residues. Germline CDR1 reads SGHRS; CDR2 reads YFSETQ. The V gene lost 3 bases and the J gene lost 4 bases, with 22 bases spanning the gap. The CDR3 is CASSSGGRLEGGYGYTF. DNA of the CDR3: TGCGCCAGCAGCTCCGGTGGGAGACTAGAGGGTGGCTATGGCTACACCTTC. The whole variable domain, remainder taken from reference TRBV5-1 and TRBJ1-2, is KAGVTQTPRYLIKTRGQQVTLSCSPISGHRSVSWYQQTPGQGLQFLFEYFSETQRNKGNFPGRFSGRQFSNSRSEMNVSTLELGDSALYLCASSSGGRLEGGYGYTFGSGTRLTVV.

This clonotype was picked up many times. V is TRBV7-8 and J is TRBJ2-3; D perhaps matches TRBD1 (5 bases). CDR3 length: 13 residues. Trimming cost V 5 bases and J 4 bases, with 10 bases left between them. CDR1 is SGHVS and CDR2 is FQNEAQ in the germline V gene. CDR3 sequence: CASSHRIPDTQYF. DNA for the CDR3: TGTGCCAGCAGCCACAGGATCCCAGATACGCAGTATTTT.

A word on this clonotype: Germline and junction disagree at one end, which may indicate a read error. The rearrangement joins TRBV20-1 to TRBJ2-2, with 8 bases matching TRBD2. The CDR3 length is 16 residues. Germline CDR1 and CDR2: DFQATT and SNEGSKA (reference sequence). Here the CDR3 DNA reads TGCAGTGCTAGCAGTTGGGCGGGAGGTGGGACCGAGGAGCTGTTTTTT. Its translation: CSASSWAGGGTEELFF.

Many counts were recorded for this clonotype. The CDR3 DNA reads as TGCGCCAGCAGCTTGGAAGGGTACCCAAACTATGGCTACACCTTC. The encoded protein is CASSLEGYPNYGYTF. The V gene is TRBV5-1, the J gene TRBJ1-2; D is unresolved. This CDR3 is 15 amino acids long. Trimming removed 0 bases from V and 2 bases from J, with 11 bases in between. In germline, CDR1 is SGHRS, CDR2 YFSETQ.

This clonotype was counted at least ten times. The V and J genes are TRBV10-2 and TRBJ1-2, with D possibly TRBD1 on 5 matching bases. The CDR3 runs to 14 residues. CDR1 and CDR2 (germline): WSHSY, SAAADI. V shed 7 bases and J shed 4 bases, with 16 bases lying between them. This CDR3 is CASILGRDSYGYTF. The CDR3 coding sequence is TGCGCCAGCATCCTCGGCAGGGACTCCTATGGCTACACCTTC.

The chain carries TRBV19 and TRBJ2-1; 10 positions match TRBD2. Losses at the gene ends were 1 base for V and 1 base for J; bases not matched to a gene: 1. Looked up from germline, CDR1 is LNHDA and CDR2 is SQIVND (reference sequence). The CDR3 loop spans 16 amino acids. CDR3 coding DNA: TGTGCCAGTAGTATAGCTAGCGGGAGATCCTACAATGAGCAGTTCTTC. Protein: CASSIASGRSYNEQFF.

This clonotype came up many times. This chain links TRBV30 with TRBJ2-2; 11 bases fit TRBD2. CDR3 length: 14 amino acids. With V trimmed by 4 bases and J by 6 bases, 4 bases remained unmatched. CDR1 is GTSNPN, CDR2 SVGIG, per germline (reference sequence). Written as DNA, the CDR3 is TGTGCCTGGACGGGACTAGCGGACGCCGGGGAGCTGTTTTTT. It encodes CAWTGLADAGELFF.

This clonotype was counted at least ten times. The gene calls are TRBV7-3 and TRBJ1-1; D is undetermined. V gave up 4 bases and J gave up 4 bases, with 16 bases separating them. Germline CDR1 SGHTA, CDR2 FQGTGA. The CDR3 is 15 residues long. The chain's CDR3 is CASSSGSGMSTEAFF. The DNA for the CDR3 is TGTGCCAGCAGCTCAGGAAGTGGGATGAGCACTGAAGCTTTCTTT.